This T cell receptor (beta chain) comes out of a study of STAT5B mutations in CD4+ large granular lymphocyte leukemia. Study conclusions and caveats: 8/27 top patient clones versus 2/35 control clones were TRBV06-family. CD4-sorted patient repertoires seemed more clonal than healthy CD4+ repertoires. Main leukemic clonotypes were patient-specific, but more than 20% appeared at low frequency elsewhere.

Healthy controls were blood donor buffy coats. Method: immunoSEQ multiplex PCR; TCRdb's copy keeps in-frame clones and lacks some. Of over 25,000 clones in the sample, around four fifths were seen once. Germline loops: CDR1 WNHNN, CDR2 SYGVQD (reference sequence). The CDR3 is 15 residues long. The V and J ends lost 4 bases and 4 bases, in that order; junction bases with no gene match: 7. Concerning this clone: What it recognizes is unknown.

The TCR comes from a human donor in good health. The material sequenced was CD4+ T cells from blood buffy coats. The rearrangement links TRBV10-1 to TRBJ1-1, with 9 bases that match TRBD1. CDR3 in amino acids: CASSAGTGFGTEAFF. The CDR3 bases are TGCGCCAGCAGTGCCGGGACAGGGTTCGGCACTGAAGCTTTCTTT.